This TCR beta chain was recorded in a study of shared clonotypes between healthy human individuals. The study, taken as a whole, reports: When compared with the clonotypes that were shared by all four sorted-subset donors, the non-shared clonotypes turned out to have lower generation probabilities.

The CDR3 runs to 15 residues. J lost 4 bases, V lost 4 bases, and 4 bases had no gene match. The germline CDR1 and CDR2 sequences are SGDLS and YYNGEE. Concerning this clone itself: Antigen specificity is unknown.

Terminally differentiated effector memory CD45RA+ cells were left out of the naive CD8 fraction, which was CD45RO-negative and positively selected for CCR7. Healthy HIV-negative adults with no recent acute infections or vaccinations were recruited as donors. Every donor was a Caucasian adult from Nashville, Tennessee. DNA at about 210 ng, 30,000 or so T cell genomes, went into sorted-subset replicate PCRs. Sequenced by immunoSEQ multiplex PCR; TCRdb stores in-frame clones only, minus some. The table records about 600,000 clones, 98% of them present only once. The chain joins TRBV9 to TRBJ2-7; the match to TRBD2 covers 14 bases. The sequence derives from a man aged 25 to 40 in good health. What was sequenced was naive CD8+ T cells sorted from blood. The CDR3 loop is CASSSGTSGSYEQYF. CDR3 DNA sequence: TGTGCCAGCAGCTCCGGGACTAGCGGGAGTTACGAGCAGTACTTC.